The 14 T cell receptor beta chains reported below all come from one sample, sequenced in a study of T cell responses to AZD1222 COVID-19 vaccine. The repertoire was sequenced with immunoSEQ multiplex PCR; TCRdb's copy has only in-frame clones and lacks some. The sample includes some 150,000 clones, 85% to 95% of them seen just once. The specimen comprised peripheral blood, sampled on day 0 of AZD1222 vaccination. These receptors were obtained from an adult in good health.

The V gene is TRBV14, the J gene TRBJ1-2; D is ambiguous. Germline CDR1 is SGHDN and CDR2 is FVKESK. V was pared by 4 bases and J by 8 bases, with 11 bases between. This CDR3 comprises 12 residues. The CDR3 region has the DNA TGTGCCAGCAGCCTTAGCCGAGGCGGCTACACCTTC. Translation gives CASSLSRGGYTF.

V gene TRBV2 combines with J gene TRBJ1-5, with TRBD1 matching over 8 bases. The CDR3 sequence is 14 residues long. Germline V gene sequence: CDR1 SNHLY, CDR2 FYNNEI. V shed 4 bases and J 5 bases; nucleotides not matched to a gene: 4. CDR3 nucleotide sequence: TGTGCCAGCAGTGTGGCAGGGGGCTATCAGCCCCAGCATTTT. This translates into CASSVAGGYQPQHF.

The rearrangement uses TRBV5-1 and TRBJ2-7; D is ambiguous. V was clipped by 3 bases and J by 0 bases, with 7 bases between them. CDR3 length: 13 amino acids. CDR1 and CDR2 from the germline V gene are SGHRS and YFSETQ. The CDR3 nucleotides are TGCGCCAGCAGCTACGCCCGCTCCTACGAGCAGTACTTC. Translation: CASSYARSYEQYF.

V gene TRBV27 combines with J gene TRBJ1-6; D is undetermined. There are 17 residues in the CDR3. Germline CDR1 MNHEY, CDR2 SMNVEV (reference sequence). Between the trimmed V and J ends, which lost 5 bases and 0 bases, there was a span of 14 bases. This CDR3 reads CASSHGSLSSYNSPLHF. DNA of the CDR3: TGTGCCAGCAGTCACGGCTCCTTAAGCTCCTATAATTCACCCCTCCACTTT.

CDR3 nucleotide sequence: TGTGCCAGCAGCCATCAGCCGGGCTTAAACACTGAAGCTTTCTTT. This codes for CASSHQPGLNTEAFF. V gene TRBV3-1 (or the pseudogene TRBV3-2) combines with J gene TRBJ1-1, with D uncertain. The CDR3 has 15 residues. The germline V gene has CDR1 LGHDT and CDR2 YNNKEL (reference sequence). Trimming cost V 3 bases and J 2 bases, with 13 bases left between them.

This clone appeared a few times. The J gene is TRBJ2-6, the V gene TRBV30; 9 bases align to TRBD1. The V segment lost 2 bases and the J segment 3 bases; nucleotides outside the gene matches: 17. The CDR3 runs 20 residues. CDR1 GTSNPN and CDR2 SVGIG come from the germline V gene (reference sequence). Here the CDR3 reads CAWSRTPGTGRNIGANVLTF. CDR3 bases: TGTGCCTGGAGTAGGACTCCCGGGACAGGGCGTAATATTGGGGCCAACGTCCTGACTTTC.

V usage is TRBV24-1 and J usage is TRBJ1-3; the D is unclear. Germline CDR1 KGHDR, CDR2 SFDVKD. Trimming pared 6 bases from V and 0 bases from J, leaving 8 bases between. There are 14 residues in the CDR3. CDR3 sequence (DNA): TGTGCCACCAGTAGGAGAGGCTCTGGAAACACCATATATTTT. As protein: CATSRRGSGNTIYF.

The CDR3 DNA reads as TGTGCCAGTAAAGGGACAGGGGAAGGTGGCAATCAGCCCCAGCATTTT. This codes for CASKGTGEGGNQPQHF. This sequence joins TRBV19 and TRBJ1-5; 10 positions agree with TRBD1. V lost 7 bases to trimming and J lost 2 bases; unmatched junction nucleotides: 8. CDR1 LNHDA and CDR2 SQIVND come from the germline V gene (reference sequence). The CDR3 is 16 residues long.

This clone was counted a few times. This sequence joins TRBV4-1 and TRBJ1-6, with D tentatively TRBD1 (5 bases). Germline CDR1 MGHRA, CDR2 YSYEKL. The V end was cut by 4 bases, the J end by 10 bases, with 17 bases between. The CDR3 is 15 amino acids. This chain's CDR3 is CASSLFGGRSSPLHF. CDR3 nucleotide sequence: TGCGCCAGCAGCCTATTCGGGGGGAGAAGCTCACCCCTCCACTTT.

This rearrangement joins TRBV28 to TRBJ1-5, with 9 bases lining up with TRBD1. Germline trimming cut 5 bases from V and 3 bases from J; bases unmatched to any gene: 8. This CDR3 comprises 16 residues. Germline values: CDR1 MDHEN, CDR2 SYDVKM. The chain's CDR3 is CASSPPQGAPNQPQHF. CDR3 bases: TGTGCCAGCAGTCCACCACAGGGGGCCCCCAATCAGCCCCAGCATTTT.

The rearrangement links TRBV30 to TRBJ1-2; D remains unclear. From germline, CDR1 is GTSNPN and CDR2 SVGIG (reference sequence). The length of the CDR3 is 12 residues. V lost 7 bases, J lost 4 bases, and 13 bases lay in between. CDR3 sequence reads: CALGRGSYGYTF. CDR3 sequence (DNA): TGTGCCTTAGGACGGGGATCCTATGGCTACACCTTC.

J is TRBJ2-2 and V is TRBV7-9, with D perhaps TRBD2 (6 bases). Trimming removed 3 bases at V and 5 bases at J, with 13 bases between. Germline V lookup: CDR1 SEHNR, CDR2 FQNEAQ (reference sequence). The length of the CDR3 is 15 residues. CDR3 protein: CASSLLREGTGELFF. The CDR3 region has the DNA TGTGCCAGCAGCTTGTTGCGGGAAGGAACCGGGGAGCTGTTTTTT.

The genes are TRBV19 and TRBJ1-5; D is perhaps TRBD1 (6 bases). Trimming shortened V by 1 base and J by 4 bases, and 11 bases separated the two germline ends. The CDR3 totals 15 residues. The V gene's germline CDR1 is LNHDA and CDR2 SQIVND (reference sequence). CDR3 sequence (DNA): TGTGCCAGTAGTATAGGCCGGACAGTGAATCAGCCCCAGCATTTT. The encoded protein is CASSIGRTVNQPQHF.

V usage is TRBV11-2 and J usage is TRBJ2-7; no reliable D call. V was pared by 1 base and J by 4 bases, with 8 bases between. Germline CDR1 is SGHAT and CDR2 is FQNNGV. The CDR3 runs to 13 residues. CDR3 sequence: CASSLGAEYEQYF. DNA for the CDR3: TGTGCCAGCAGCTTAGGGGCAGAGTACGAGCAGTACTTC.